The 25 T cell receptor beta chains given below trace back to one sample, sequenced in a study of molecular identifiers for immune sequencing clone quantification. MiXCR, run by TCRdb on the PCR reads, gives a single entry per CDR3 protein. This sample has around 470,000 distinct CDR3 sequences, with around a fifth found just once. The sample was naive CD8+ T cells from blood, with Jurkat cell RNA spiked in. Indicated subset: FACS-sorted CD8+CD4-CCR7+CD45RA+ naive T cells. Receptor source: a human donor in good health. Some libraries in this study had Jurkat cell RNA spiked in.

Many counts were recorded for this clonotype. The CDR3 region has the DNA TGTGCCAGCAGCCCCTTCGGGACAAGCTCCTACGAGCAGTACTTC. The encoded protein is CASSPFGTSSYEQYF. The chain employs TRBV14 and TRBJ2-7; D may be TRBD1 (6 bases). V lost 4 bases, J lost 0 bases, and 13 bases lay in between. Germline V gives CDR1 SGHDN, CDR2 FVKESK. The CDR3 totals 15 residues.

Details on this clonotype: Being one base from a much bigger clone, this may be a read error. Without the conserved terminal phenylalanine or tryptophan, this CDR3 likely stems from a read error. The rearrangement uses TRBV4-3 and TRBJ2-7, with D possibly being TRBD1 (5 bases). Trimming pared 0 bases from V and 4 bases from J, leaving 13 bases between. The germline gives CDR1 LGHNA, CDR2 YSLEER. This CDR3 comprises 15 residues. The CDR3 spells CASSQERDRRYEQYL. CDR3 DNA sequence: TGCGCCAGCAGCCAAGAGCGAGACAGAAGATACGAGCAGTACCTC.

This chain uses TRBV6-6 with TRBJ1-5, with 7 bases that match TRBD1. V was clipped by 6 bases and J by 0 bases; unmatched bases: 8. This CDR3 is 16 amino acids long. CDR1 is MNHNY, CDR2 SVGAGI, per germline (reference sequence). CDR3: CASSLGTVNSNQPQHF. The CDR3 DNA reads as TGTGCCAGCAGCCTCGGGACAGTCAATAGCAATCAGCCCCAGCATTTT.

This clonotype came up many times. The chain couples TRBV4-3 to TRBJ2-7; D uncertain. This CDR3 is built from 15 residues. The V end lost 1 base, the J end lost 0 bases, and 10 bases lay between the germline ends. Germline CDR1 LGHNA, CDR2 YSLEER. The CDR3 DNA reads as TGCGCCAGCAGCCAAGGACGTCAGGACTCCTACGAGCAGTACTTC. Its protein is CASSQGRQDSYEQYF.

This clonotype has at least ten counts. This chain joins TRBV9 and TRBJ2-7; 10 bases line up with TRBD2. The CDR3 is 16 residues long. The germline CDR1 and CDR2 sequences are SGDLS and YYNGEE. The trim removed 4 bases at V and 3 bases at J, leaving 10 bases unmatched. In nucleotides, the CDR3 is TGTGCCAGCAGCAGTCTAGCGGGAGAGGGTTACTACGAGCAGTACTTC. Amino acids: CASSSLAGEGYYEQYF.

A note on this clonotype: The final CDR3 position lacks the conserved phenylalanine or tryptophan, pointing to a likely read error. The CDR3 bases are TGTGCCAGTACCCCCGTTCTACACACTGAAGCTTTCTTA. It translates to CASTPVLHTEAFL. The genes are TRBV19 and TRBJ1-1, with D uncertain. This CDR3 is 13 amino acids long. Germline V gene lookup returns CDR1 LNHDA and CDR2 SQIVND (reference sequence). V was trimmed by 7 bases and J by 3 bases, leaving 12 bases between them.

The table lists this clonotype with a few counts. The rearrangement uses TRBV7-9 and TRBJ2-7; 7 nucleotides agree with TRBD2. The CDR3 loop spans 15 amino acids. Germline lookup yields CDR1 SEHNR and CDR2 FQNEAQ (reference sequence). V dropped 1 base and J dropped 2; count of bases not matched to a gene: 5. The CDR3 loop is CASSLGVGGAYEQYF. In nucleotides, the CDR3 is TGTGCCAGCAGCTTAGGAGTGGGGGGGGCCTACGAGCAGTACTTC. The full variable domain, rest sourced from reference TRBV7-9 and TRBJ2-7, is DTGVSQNPRHKITKRGQNVTFRCDPISEHNRLYWYRQTLGQGPEFLTYFQNEAQLEKSRLLSDRFSAERPKGSFSTLEIQRTEQGDSAMYLCASSLGVGGAYEQYFGPGTRLTVT.

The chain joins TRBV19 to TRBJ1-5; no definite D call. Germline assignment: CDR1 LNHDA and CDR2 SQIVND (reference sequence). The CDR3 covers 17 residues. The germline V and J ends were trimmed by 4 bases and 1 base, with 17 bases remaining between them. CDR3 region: CASSTSLSPGSNQPQHF. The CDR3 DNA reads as TGTGCCAGTAGTACCTCACTCAGCCCGGGAAGCAATCAGCCCCAGCATTTT.

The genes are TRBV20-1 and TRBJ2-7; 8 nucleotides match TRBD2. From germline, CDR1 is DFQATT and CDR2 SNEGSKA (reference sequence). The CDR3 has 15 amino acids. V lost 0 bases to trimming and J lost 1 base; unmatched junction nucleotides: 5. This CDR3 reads CSARDLQRESYEQYF. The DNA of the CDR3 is TGCAGTGCTAGAGATTTGCAGCGGGAGTCCTACGAGCAGTACTTC.

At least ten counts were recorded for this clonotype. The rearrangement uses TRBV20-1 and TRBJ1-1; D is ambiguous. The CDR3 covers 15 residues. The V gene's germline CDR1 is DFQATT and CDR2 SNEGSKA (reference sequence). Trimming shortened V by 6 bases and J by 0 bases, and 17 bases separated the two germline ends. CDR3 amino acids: CSANAWTPMNTEAFF. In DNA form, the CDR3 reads TGCAGTGCCAACGCCTGGACCCCTATGAACACTGAAGCTTTCTTT.

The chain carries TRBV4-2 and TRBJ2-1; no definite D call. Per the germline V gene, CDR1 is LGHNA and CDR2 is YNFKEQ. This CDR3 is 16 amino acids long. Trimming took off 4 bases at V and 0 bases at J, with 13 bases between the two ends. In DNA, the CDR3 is TGTGCCAGCAGCCCGAACTCCCGGAGCTCCTACAATGAGCAGTTCTTC. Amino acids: CASSPNSRSSYNEQFF.

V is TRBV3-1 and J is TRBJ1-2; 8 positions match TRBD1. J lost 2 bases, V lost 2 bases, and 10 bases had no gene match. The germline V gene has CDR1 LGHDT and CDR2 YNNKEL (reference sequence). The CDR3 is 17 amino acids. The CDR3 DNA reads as TGTGCCAGCAGCCAATCCCACCTGGACAGGGTCAACTATGGCTACACCTTC. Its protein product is CASSQSHLDRVNYGYTF.

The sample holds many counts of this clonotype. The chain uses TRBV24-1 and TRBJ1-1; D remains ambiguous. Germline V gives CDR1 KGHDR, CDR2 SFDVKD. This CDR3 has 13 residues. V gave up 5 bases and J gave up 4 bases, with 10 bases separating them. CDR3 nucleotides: TGTGCCACCAGTGGCAGCATCGGCACTGAAGCTTTCTTT. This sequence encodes CATSGSIGTEAFF.

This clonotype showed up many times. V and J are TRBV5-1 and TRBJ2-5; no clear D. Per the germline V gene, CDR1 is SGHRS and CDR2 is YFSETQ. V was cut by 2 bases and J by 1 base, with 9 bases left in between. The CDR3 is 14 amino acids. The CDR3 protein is CASSFEDGQETQYF. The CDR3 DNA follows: TGCGCCAGCAGCTTTGAAGACGGCCAAGAGACCCAGTACTTC.

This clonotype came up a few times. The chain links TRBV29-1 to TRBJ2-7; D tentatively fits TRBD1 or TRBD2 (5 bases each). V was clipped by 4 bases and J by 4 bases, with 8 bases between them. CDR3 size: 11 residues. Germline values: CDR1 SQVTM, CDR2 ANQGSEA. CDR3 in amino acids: CSVVREYEQYF. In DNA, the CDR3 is TGCAGCGTTGTCAGGGAGTACGAGCAGTACTTC.

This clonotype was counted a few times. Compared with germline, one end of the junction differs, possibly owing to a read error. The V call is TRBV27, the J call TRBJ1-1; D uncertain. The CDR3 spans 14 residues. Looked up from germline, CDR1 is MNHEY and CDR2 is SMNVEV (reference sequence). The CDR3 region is CASNLLADNTEAFF. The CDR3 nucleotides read TGTGCCAGCAATTTATTAGCGGATAACACTGAAGCTTTCTTT.

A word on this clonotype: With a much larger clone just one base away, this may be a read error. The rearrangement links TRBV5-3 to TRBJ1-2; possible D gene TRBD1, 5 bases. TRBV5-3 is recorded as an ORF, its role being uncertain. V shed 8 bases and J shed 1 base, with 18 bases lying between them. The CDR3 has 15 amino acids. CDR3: CASSVDGAINYGYTF. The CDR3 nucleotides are TGTGCCAGCAGCGTGGACGGGGCTATTAACTATGGCTACACCTTC.

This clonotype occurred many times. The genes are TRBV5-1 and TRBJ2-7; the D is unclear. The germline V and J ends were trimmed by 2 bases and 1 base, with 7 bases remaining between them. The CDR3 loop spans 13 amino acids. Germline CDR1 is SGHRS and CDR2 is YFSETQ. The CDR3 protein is CASSLVESYEQYF. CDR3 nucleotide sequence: TGCGCCAGCAGCTTAGTGGAGTCCTACGAGCAGTACTTC. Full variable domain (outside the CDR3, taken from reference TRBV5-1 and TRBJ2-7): KAGVTQTPRYLIKTRGQQVTLSCSPISGHRSVSWYQQTPGQGLQFLFEYFSETQRNKGNFPGRFSGRQFSNSRSEMNVSTLELGDSALYLCASSLVESYEQYFGPGTRLTVT.

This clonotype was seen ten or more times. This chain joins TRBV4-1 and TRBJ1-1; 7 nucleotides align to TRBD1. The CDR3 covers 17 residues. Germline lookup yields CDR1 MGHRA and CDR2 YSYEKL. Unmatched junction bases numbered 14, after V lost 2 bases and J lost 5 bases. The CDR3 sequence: CASSQTGPTGLLTEAFF. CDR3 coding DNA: TGCGCCAGCAGCCAAACGGGTCCGACAGGGCTTTTGACTGAAGCTTTCTTT.

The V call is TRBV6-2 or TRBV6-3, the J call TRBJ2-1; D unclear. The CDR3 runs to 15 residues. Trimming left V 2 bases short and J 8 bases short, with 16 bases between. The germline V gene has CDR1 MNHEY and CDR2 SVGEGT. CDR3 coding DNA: TGTGCCAGCAGTTACACGACACGAGCTAAGGATGAGCAGTTCTTC. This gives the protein CASSYTTRAKDEQFF.

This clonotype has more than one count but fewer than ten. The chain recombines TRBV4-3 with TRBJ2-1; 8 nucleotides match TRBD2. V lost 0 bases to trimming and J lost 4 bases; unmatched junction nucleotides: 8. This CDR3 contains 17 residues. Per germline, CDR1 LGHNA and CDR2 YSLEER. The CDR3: CASSQDGGADIYNEQFF. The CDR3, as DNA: TGCGCCAGCAGCCAAGACGGGGGGGCAGACATTTACAATGAGCAGTTCTTC.

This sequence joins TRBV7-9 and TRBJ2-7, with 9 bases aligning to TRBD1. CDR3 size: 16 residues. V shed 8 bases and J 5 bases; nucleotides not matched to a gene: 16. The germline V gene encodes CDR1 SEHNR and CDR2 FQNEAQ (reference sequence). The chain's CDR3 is CASGPWGQGLTDEQYF. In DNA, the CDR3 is TGTGCCAGCGGCCCATGGGGACAGGGATTGACAGACGAGCAGTACTTC. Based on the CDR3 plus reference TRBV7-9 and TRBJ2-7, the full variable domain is DTGVSQNPRHKITKRGQNVTFRCDPISEHNRLYWYRQTLGQGPEFLTYFQNEAQLEKSRLLSDRFSAERPKGSFSTLEIQRTEQGDSAMYLCASGPWGQGLTDEQYFGPGTRLTVT.

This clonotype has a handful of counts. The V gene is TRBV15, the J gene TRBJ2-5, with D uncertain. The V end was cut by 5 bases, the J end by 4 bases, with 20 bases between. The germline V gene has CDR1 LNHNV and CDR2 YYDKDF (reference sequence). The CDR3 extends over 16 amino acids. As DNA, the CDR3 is TGTGCCACCAGCGCTAGTCGGACCCTCCCGGCAGAGACCCAGTACTTC. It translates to CATSASRTLPAETQYF.

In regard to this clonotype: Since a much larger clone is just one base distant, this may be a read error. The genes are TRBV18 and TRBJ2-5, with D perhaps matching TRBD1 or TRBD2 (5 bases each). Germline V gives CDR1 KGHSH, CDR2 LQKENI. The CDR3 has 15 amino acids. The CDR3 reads CAGSPPRGAEETQYF. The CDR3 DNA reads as TGTGCCGGCTCACCTCCCCGGGGCGCTGAAGAGACCCAGTACTTC.

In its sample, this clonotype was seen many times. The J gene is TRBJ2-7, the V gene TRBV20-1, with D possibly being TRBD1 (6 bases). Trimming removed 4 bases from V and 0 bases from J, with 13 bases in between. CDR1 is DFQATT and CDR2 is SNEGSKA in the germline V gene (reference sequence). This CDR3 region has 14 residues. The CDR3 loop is CSANQQGSSYEQYF. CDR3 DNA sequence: TGCAGTGCTAATCAACAGGGTAGCTCCTACGAGCAGTACTTC.